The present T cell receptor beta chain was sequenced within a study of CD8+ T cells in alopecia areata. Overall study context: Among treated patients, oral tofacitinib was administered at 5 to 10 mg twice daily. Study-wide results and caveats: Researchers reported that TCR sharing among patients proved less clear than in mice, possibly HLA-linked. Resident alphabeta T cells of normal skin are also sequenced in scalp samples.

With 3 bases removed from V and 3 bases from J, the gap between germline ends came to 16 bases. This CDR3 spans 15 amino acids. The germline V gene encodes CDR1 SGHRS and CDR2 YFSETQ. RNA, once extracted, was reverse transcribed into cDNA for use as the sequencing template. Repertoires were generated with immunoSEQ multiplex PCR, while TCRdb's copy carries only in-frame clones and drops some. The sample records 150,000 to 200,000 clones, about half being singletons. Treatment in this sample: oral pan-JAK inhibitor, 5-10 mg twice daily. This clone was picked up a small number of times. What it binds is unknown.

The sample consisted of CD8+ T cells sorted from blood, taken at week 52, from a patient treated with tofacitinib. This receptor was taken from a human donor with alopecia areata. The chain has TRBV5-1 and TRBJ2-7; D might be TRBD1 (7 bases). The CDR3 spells CASSSNRGLSYEQYF. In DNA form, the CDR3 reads TGCGCCAGCAGCTCGAACAGGGGACTGAGCTACGAGCAGTACTTC.